One and the same sample provided the 16 T cell receptor beta chains below, sequenced in a study of blood T cells in healthy people across ages. Through a sample-barcoded 5' primer and a J-beta primer mix, a second PCR was run for roughly 6 to 11 cycles. TCRdb passed the 5' RACE reads through MiXCR, listing each CDR3 protein once. Here the sample spans about 780,000 distinct CDR3 sequences, roughly 25% being singletons. This same sample was also part of a study on T cells of mothers and their children.

The source material was blood. The receptors stem from a boy younger than 18 in good health.

CDR3 sequence reads: CSVRQGATPEAFF. DNA for the CDR3: TGCAGCGTTCGACAGGGGGCGACCCCTGAAGCTTTCTTT. The chain uses TRBV29-1 and TRBJ1-1; the match to TRBD1 covers 10 bases. Germline V gene data show CDR1 as SQVTM and CDR2 as ANQGSEA. With V trimmed by 5 bases and J by 6 bases, 6 bases remained unmatched. The CDR3 runs 13 residues.

Many counts were recorded for this clonotype. The V gene is TRBV7-9, the J gene TRBJ1-5; 10 positions agree with TRBD1. Looked up from germline, CDR1 is SEHNR and CDR2 is FQNEAQ (reference sequence). J lost 5 bases, V lost 5 bases, and 0 bases had no gene match. The CDR3 runs 13 residues. CDR3 region: CASSGQGDQPQHF. The CDR3 DNA sequence: TGTGCCAGCAGCGGACAGGGGGATCAGCCCCAGCATTTT.

This clonotype showed up many times. The chain joins TRBV28 to TRBJ2-1, with D possibly TRBD2 on 5 matching bases. Trimming pared 8 bases from V and 4 bases from J, leaving 6 bases between. The CDR3 contains 11 residues. Germline values: CDR1 MDHEN, CDR2 SYDVKM. CDR3 region: CASSGYNEQFF. The CDR3 region has the DNA TGTGCCAGCTCGGGGTACAATGAGCAGTTCTTC.

J is TRBJ2-5 and V is TRBV7-6; 9 bases fit TRBD1. The better agreement between TRBJ2-7 and the DNA end casts doubt on the J call. This CDR3 region has 15 residues. Germline CDR1 SGHVS, CDR2 FNYEAQ. The CDR3 nucleotides are TGTGCCAGCAGCCTGCAGGGGACAGGGTCGTACGAGCAGTACTTC. Encoded protein: CASSLQGTGSYEQYF.

The chain has TRBV20-1 and TRBJ2-7, with TRBD2 identical over 10 bases. Germline trimming cut 5 bases from V and 6 bases from J; bases unmatched to any gene: 13. The CDR3 contains 15 residues. Germline V gene lookup returns CDR1 DFQATT and CDR2 SNEGSKA (reference sequence). The CDR3 bases are TGCAGTGCTCCCACTAGCGGGGCATCCTACGGCGAGCAGTACTTC. This translates into CSAPTSGASYGEQYF.

Comments on this clonotype: A read error may account for a junction end that differs from germline. The rearrangement links TRBV11-2 to TRBJ2-5, with 7 bases that match TRBD1. This CDR3 has 17 residues. The germline V gene encodes CDR1 SGHAT and CDR2 FQNNGV. This CDR3 is CASRAFGTGQYQETPYF. The DNA for the CDR3 is TGTGCCAGCAGGGCTTTCGGCACGGGACAGTACCAAGAGACCCCGTACTTC.

This clonotype was seen a handful of times. The chain uses TRBV20-1 and TRBJ2-3; a weak D match, TRBD2 (6 bases). Trimming shortened V by 6 bases and J by 1 base, and 14 bases separated the two germline ends. Germline lookup yields CDR1 DFQATT and CDR2 SNEGSKA (reference sequence). The CDR3 totals 14 residues. The CDR3 spells CSAETSGGTDTQYF. Written as DNA, the CDR3 is TGCAGTGCCGAAACTTCGGGGGGCACAGATACGCAGTATTTT.

This clonotype appeared a few times. This chain joins TRBV29-1 and TRBJ1-2, with D unclear. Germline V gene data show CDR1 as SQVTM and CDR2 as ANQGSEA. Trimming took off 1 base at V and 4 bases at J, with 10 bases between the two ends. This CDR3 is 13 amino acids long. Here the CDR3 reads CSVEAEWGYGYTF. The CDR3 DNA follows: TGCAGCGTTGAAGCGGAATGGGGCTATGGCTACACCTTC.

V and J are TRBV3-1 and TRBJ2-5; TRBD1 might be the D (6 bases). The V end lost 0 bases, the J end lost 5 bases, and 13 bases lay between the germline ends. This CDR3 region has 15 residues. CDR1 and CDR2 (germline): LGHDT, YNNKEL (reference sequence). This chain's CDR3 is CASSQDNTGKETQYF. CDR3 sequence (DNA): TGTGCCAGCAGCCAAGATAACACAGGGAAGGAGACCCAGTACTTC.

This clonotype has more than one count but fewer than ten. The chain employs TRBV6-1 and TRBJ2-1; 12 bases fit TRBD1. Germline loops: CDR1 MNHNS, CDR2 SASEGT. Losses at the gene ends were 6 bases for V and 8 bases for J; bases not matched to a gene: 5. The CDR3 loop spans 14 amino acids. The chain's CDR3 is CASSRDRGPYEQFF. The DNA for the CDR3 is TGTGCCAGCAGCCGGGACAGGGGGCCCTATGAGCAGTTCTTC.

This clonotype showed up just a few times. V usage is TRBV7-2 and J usage is TRBJ2-5; 10 bases fit TRBD1. The length of the CDR3 is 15 residues. Germline CDR1 is SGHTA and CDR2 is FQGNSA. V lost 5 bases to trimming and J lost 3 bases; unmatched junction nucleotides: 6. The CDR3 region has the DNA TGTGCCAGCAGCCGCTGGGACAGGGGTGAAGAGACCCAGTACTTC. Translation: CASSRWDRGEETQYF.

This clonotype was detected only a few times. The chain employs TRBV15 and TRBJ2-5, with D possibly matching TRBD2 (6 bases). The J call may be faulty, since TRBJ2-7 better matches the DNA end. Germline lookup yields CDR1 LNHNV and CDR2 YYDKDF (reference sequence). CDR3 length: 14 residues. Here the CDR3 reads CATSSGGVNYEQYF. CDR3 nucleotides: TGTGCCACCAGCAGCGGGGGAGTCAACTACGAGCAGTACTTC.

The rearrangement uses TRBV6-5 and TRBJ2-7, with TRBD1 as a possible D gene (5 bases). V dropped 7 bases and J dropped 1 base, with 14 bases sitting between them. Per the germline V gene, CDR1 is MNHEY and CDR2 is SVGAGI. CDR3 size: 14 residues. The CDR3 nucleotides read TGTGCCAGCAAATATCAGGGCAGATCCTACGAGCAGTACTTC. Amino acids: CASKYQGRSYEQYF.

The rearrangement joins TRBV11-2 to TRBJ2-6; D may correspond to TRBD1 or TRBD2 (7 bases each). The CDR3 runs 17 residues. V was trimmed by 3 bases and J by 0 bases, leaving 12 bases between them. Germline CDR1 is SGHAT and CDR2 is FQNNGV. CDR3 amino acids: CASSFRGGSSGANVLTF. The CDR3 DNA sequence: TGTGCCAGCAGCTTCAGGGGGGGGAGCTCTGGGGCCAACGTCCTGACTTTC.

This clonotype was detected only a few times. The chain carries TRBV14 and TRBJ2-5; tentatively, D is TRBD1 (7 bases). The CDR3 totals 18 residues. The germline gives CDR1 SGHDN, CDR2 FVKESK. V gave up 5 bases and J gave up 4 bases, with 26 bases separating them. Written as DNA, the CDR3 is TGTGCCAGCAGCTTGCGGACAGGATACCCCCGGGGAGGAGAGACCCAGTACTTC. This codes for CASSLRTGYPRGGETQYF.

This clonotype showed up just a few times. This chain connects TRBV28 to TRBJ2-5, with TRBD2 matching 7 bases. Germline CDR1 MDHEN, CDR2 SYDVKM. The trim removed 4 bases at V and 5 bases at J, leaving 10 bases unmatched. The CDR3 is made up of 15 amino acids. CDR3 nucleotide sequence: TGTGCCAGCAGTTCCGGACTAGTCACCCGCGAGACCCAGTACTTC. It specifies CASSSGLVTRETQYF.